The rows below give T cell receptor beta chains drawn from one sample of a study of regulatory T cells in long-lasting Graves disease. TCRdb recomputed calls from the multiplex PCR reads with MiXCR, one row per CDR3 protein. The table has some 560,000 distinct CDR3 sequences, 15% to 20% seen once. The same sample was also studied in work on T cells in Graves' hyperthyroidism and ophthalmopathy.

Sequences were derived from peripheral blood mononuclear cells (PBMCs), sampled at new diagnosis, from a patient treated with antithyroid drugs. The receptor source for this set is a woman aged 35-60 years with Graves disease. CDR3s include the opening cysteine and the closing phenylalanine or tryptophan.

j_gene | v_gene | len | CDR3aa
TRBJ2-7 | TRBV29-1 | 16 | CSVPPGQGKNVYEQYF
TRBJ2-1 | TRBV11-2 | 15 | CASRPLAGGRNEQFF
TRBJ2-1 | TRBV10-3 | 14 | CVISEPMRGSQQFF
TRBJ1-1 | TRBV6-9 | 16 | CASSYSPGARNTEAFF
TRBJ1-2 | TRBV28 | 14 | CASHRWGLDYGYTF
TRBJ1-5 | TRBV19 | 12 | CASSMGPGPQHF
TRBJ2-7 | TRBV12-3/TRBV12-4 | 15 | CASSLAGGPTYEQYF
TRBJ2-7 | TRBV20-1 | 11 | CSASPGYEQYF
TRBJ1-3 | TRBV2 | 13 | CASTWGAGNTIYF
TRBJ2-5 | TRBV7-2 | 15 | CASRGTSGRQETQYF
TRBJ2-1 | TRBV18 | 16 | CASSPPGTNFYNEQFF
TRBJ2-3 | TRBV7-7 | 15 | CASARGTAPTDTQYF
TRBJ1-6 | TRBV6-1 | 13 | CASKKDSNSPLHF
TRBJ2-1 | TRBV11-2 | 16 | CASSFPTSGGRNEQFF
TRBJ1-2 | TRBV7-9 | 13 | CASSNRGSYGYTF
TRBJ2-7 | TRBV5-1 | 16 | CASSLGLAGTNYEQYF
TRBJ2-1 | TRBV2 | 17 | CASSEGTSLSSYNEQFF
TRBJ1-2 | TRBV29-1 | 14 | CSVEGGRGRGGYTF
TRBJ2-6 | TRBV7-6 | 15 | CASSHLRTGANVLTF
TRBJ2-1 | TRBV15 | 16 | CATSREVGSSYNEQFF
TRBJ1-2 | TRBV12-3/TRBV12-4 | 15 | CASTRLKGLNYGYTF
TRBJ2-5 | TRBV5-4 | 14 | CASIRQGAGETQYF
TRBJ1-1 | TRBV12-5 | 12 | CASGVMNTEAFF
TRBJ1-2 | TRBV4-1 | 16 | CASSQDALGFRYGYTF
TRBJ2-7 | TRBV5-8 | 20 | CASSLTLTLAGGTSSYEQYF
TRBJ2-7 | TRBV5-4 | 15 | CASSLSSGASYEQYF
TRBJ2-1 | TRBV28 | 14 | CASSAFGPYNEQFF
TRBJ1-1 | TRBV3-1 | 15 | CASSQLPGGGTEAFF
TRBJ1-2 | TRBV18 | 15 | CASSPPGQMGYGYTF
TRBJ1-2 | TRBV19 | 15 | CASSIPGHAGAGYTF
TRBJ1-2 | TRBV5-1 | 13 | CASSLDRYDGYTF
TRBJ1-3 | TRBV5-1 | 13 | CASKEGSGNTIYF
TRBJ2-6 | TRBV20-1 | 13 | CSAAATGANVLTF
TRBJ2-2 | TRBV20-1 | 14 | CSALRGGSTGELFF
TRBJ1-2 | TRBV24-1 | 14 | CATSDVERYGGYTF
TRBJ2-1 | TRBV7-8 | 16 | CASSLGPGTGNNEQFF
TRBJ2-1 | TRBV7-9 | 16 | CASSFPAETGGNEQFF
TRBJ2-2 | TRBV19 | 16 | CASSTKDRGRSGELFF
. | TRBV10-2 | 15 | CASSEPGGTTDTQYF
TRBJ2-3 | TRBV20-1 | 16 | CSARDLGGTLTDTQYF
TRBJ2-7 | TRBV7-3 | 14 | CASSEGVITYEQYF
TRBJ2-3 | TRBV28 | 10 | CASARDTQYF
TRBJ1-1 | TRBV19 | 17 | CASTSANSGVGNTEAFF
TRBJ1-6 | TRBV3-1 | 13 | CASTRGEVSPLHF
TRBJ1-1 | TRBV12-3/TRBV12-4 | 11 | CASSTGGGAFF
TRBJ2-1 | TRBV25-1 | 16 | CASSDGRQEHYNEQFF
TRBJ2-6 | TRBV30 | 14 | CAWSRTSGANVLTF
TRBJ2-2 | TRBV3-1 | 17 | CASSQDVAGRYTGELFF
TRBJ1-1 | TRBV20-1 | 20 | CSASNIKGQAGNSMNTEAFF
TRBJ1-4 | TRBV6-1 | 13 | CASSTGQAEKLFF
TRBJ1-3 | TRBV4-1 | 16 | CASSHARTGGRNTIYF
TRBJ2-1 | TRBV19 | 24 | CASSIGRTGGKGETPTGRWDEQFF
TRBJ2-5 | TRBV7-3 | 11 | CASSFFETQYF
TRBJ2-2 | TRBV12-5 | 14 | CASGFGGHTGELFF
TRBJ1-3 | TRBV13 | 15 | CASSLAGTAGNTIYF
TRBJ2-5 | TRBV12-3/TRBV12-4 | 14 | CASCQSWAQETQYF
TRBJ1-1 | TRBV13 | 13 | CASRGLKNTEAFF
TRBJ2-1 | TRBV30 | 13 | CAWSVIGYNEQFF